This paragraph covers one T cell receptor beta chain sequence. Its antigen is not identified. The CDR3 contains 17 residues. The germline V gene encodes CDR1 SGHNT and CDR2 YYREEE (reference sequence). Losses at the gene ends were 5 bases for V and 0 bases for J; bases not matched to a gene: 11. Assay used: immunoSEQ multiplex PCR; TCRdb lists only in-frame clones, some missing. Here the sample spans hundreds of thousands of clones, roughly 95% being singletons. This specimen comes from a study of shared clonotypes between healthy human individuals. Broader study findings: Clonotypes shared by all four donors outscored non-shared clonotypes in generation probability. Across a handful of donors, naive CD4 shared around 5.3%, naive CD8 over 3%, memory CD4 roughly 2.3%, memory CD8 roughly 0.37%.

The naive CD8 fraction comprised CD45RO-negative cells positively selected for CCR7 and excluded terminally differentiated effector memory CD45RA+ cells. The gene calls are TRBV5-4 and TRBJ2-3; TRBD2 matches at 8 bases. The clonotype originates from a woman aged 25 to 39 in good health. The sequencing input was naive CD8+ T cells sorted from blood. In nucleotides, the CDR3 is TGTGCCAGCAGTCCCATAGCGGGAAGGACGAGCACAGATACGCAGTATTTT. This translates into CASSPIAGRTSTDTQYF. The full variable domain, completed using reference TRBV5-4 and TRBJ2-3, is ETGVTQSPTHLIKTRGQQVTLRCSSQSGHNTVSWYQQALGQGPQFIFQYYREEENGRGNFPPRFSGLQFPNYSSELNVNALELDDSALYLCASSPIAGRTSTDTQYFGPGTRLTVL.